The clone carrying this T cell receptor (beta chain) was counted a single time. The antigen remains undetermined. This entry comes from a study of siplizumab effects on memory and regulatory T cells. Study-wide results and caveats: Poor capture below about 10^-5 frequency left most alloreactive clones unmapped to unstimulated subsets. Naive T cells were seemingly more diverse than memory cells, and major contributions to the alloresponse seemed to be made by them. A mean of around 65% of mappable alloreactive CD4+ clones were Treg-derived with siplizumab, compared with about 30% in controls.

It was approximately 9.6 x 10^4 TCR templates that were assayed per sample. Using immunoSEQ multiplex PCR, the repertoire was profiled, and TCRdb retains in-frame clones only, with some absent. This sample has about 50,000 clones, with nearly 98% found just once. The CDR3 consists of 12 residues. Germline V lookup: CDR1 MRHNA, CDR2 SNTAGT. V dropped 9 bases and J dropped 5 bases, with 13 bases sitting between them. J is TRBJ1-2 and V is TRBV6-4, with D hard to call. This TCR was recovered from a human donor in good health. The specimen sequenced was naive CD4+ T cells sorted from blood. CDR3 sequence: CARGNSRYGYTF. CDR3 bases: TGTGCCAGGGGGAACAGTCGGTATGGCTACACCTTC.